One sample yielded the 23 T cell receptor beta chains listed below, sequenced in a study of cytomegalovirus exposure and HLA in healthy donors. The data were produced by immunoSEQ multiplex PCR, yet TCRdb's version contains in-frame clones alone and is incomplete. The sample contains 150,000 to 200,000 clones, under 90% of which appear only once. Material for sequencing was PBMCs. The source is a man aged 18 to 30 in good health and CMV-seropositive.

This clone came up many times. Other DNA sequences in the same sample also yield this CDR3. The chain uses TRBV19 and TRBJ2-2, with 12 bases fitting TRBD2. The junction had 2 bases not matched to a gene; V was cut back by 5 bases and J by 1 base. The CDR3 has 16 residues. From germline, CDR1 is LNHDA and CDR2 SQIVND (reference sequence). The CDR3 DNA reads as TGTGCCAGTAGTCGACTAGCGGGAGAGAACACCGGGGAGCTGTTTTTT. It yields the protein CASSRLAGENTGELFF. The complete variable domain, with remaining parts taken from reference TRBV19 and TRBJ2-2, reads DGGITQSPKYLFRKEGQNVTLSCEQNLNHDAMYWYRQDPGQGLRLIYYSQIVNDFQKGDIAEGYSVSREKKESFPLTVTSAQKNPTAFYLCASSRLAGENTGELFFGEGSRLTVL.

V usage is TRBV6-5 and J usage is TRBJ1-1; no reliable D call. V was trimmed by 3 bases and J by 4 bases, leaving 9 bases between them. CDR3 length equals 13 residues. Germline V CDR1 and CDR2: MNHEY, SVGAGI. CDR3 in amino acids: CASSYRGLTEAFF. The CDR3 bases are TGTGCCAGCAGTTATAGAGGGCTCACTGAAGCTTTCTTT.

This clone showed up just once. The rearrangement joins TRBV5-1 to TRBJ1-1; 9 bases fit TRBD1. Trimming took 5 bases from V and 1 from J; bases not matched to a gene: 9. This CDR3 is built from 16 residues. Germline CDR1 and CDR2: SGHRS and YFSETQ. CDR3 in amino acids: CASRVLYRGRNTEAFF. CDR3 coding DNA: TGCGCCAGCAGGGTACTTTACAGGGGGCGGAACACTGAAGCTTTCTTT.

This chain links TRBV6-6 with TRBJ1-5; D gene unclear. V shed 6 bases and J shed 7 bases, with 10 bases lying between them. In germline, CDR1 is MNHNY, CDR2 SVGAGI (reference sequence). The CDR3 loop spans 12 amino acids. The chain's CDR3 is CASSWQRQPQHF. In DNA, the CDR3 is TGTGCCAGCAGCTGGCAGCGGCAGCCCCAGCATTTT.

This chain connects TRBV21-1 to TRBJ2-7; no DNA check was done on the table's D call, TRBD1. TRBV21-1 is designated a pseudogene. The CDR3 covers 17 residues. The CDR3, as DNA: TGTGCCAGCAGCCAAATCCTCGTTTGCAGGGTGAGCTACGAGCAGTACTTC. Protein sequence: CASSQILVCRVSYEQYF.

V usage is TRBV28 and J usage is TRBJ2-3; 9 bases line up with TRBD2. With 6 bases clipped from V and 6 bases from J, the junction kept 7 bases outside the gene matches. CDR3 size: 14 residues. CDR1 is MDHEN, CDR2 SYDVKM, per germline. The CDR3 sequence is CASRIAGAGDTQYF. DNA of the CDR3: TGTGCCAGCAGAATAGCGGGAGCGGGGGATACGCAGTATTTT.

This chain joins TRBV6-5 and TRBJ2-7, with 7 bases matching TRBD2. CDR3 length: 13 residues. V lost 9 bases and J lost 6; bases outside the gene matches: 11. Germline V CDR1 and CDR2: MNHEY, SVGAGI. CDR3 sequence (DNA): TGTGCCAGTGGTGCGGCGGGAGCTTCCGAGCAGTACTTC. It encodes CASGAAGASEQYF.

This chain uses TRBV5-4 with TRBJ2-1; no clear D gene. Germline lookup yields CDR1 SGHNT and CDR2 YYREEE (reference sequence). The CDR3 has 12 amino acids. Deletions cut 5 bases from V and 10 bases from J, with 13 bases between. CDR3 nucleotide sequence: TGTGCCAGCAGAAATAGTAATTGGGAGCAGTTCTTC. Its translation is CASRNSNWEQFF.

The V gene is TRBV5-5, the J gene TRBJ2-7; no clear D gene. The CDR3 length is 15 residues. Germline lookup yields CDR1 SGHKS and CDR2 YYEKEE (reference sequence). V was clipped by 6 bases and J by 0 bases, with 16 bases between them. The DNA for the CDR3 is TGTGCCAGCACTTTTTATGGTACAGCCTCCTACGAGCAGTACTTC. Translated, it gives CASTFYGTASYEQYF.

The V call is TRBV27, the J call TRBJ1-1, with D hard to call. Per the germline V gene, CDR1 is MNHEY and CDR2 is SMNVEV (reference sequence). The CDR3 has 13 amino acids. Trimming took 5 bases from V and 10 from J, leaving 17 bases between them. The DNA of the CDR3 is TGTGCCAGCAGTGCATCGGGATCCCTGGGAGCTTTCTTT. It is translated as CASSASGSLGAFF.

This clone is a singleton in its sample. The V and J genes are TRBV7-8 and TRBJ2-1; 7 nucleotides align to TRBD1. The CDR3 is made up of 13 amino acids. V dropped 5 bases and J dropped 8; count of bases not matched to a gene: 6. Germline V gives CDR1 SGHVS, CDR2 FQNEAQ. The CDR3 loop is CASSPDRVDEQFF. Written as DNA, the CDR3 is TGTGCCAGCAGCCCCGACAGGGTCGATGAGCAGTTCTTC.

This chain connects TRBV5-1 to TRBJ2-7; 13 bases fit TRBD2. Germline CDR1 reads SGHRS; CDR2 reads YFSETQ. This CDR3 is built from 15 residues. V was pared by 9 bases and J by 3 bases, with 9 bases of the junction left unmatched. The chain's CDR3 is CANRKGLAGDYEQYF. In DNA, the CDR3 is TGCGCCAACAGAAAAGGACTAGCGGGAGACTACGAGCAGTACTTC.

The J gene is TRBJ1-2, the V gene TRBV21-1; the table assigns TRBD1, which was not confirmed against the DNA. TRBV21-1 is a pseudogene. CDR3 size: 11 residues. CDR3 coding DNA: TGTGCCAGCAGCAAAGATTCCAGCTACACCTTC. This sequence encodes CASSKDSSYTF.

As DNA, the CDR3 is TGTGCCAGCAGTCACGGAGAAGGACAGGATGGCTACACCTTC. The encoded protein is CASSHGEGQDGYTF. The chain recombines TRBV5-4 with TRBJ1-2; 7 bases map to TRBD1. With 5 bases clipped from V and 6 bases from J, the junction kept 10 bases outside the gene matches. The CDR3 spans 14 residues. Germline loops: CDR1 SGHNT, CDR2 YYREEE (reference sequence).

With regard to this clone: Sequence at one end of the junction differs from germline and may be a read error. J is TRBJ1-5 and V is TRBV2; 8 nucleotides align to TRBD1. This CDR3 contains 16 residues. The germline CDR1 and CDR2 sequences are SNHLY and FYNNEI. The CDR3 sequence: CATSLSGGVGNQPQHF. CDR3 coding DNA: TGTGCCACCAGTCTTTCAGGGGGCGTTGGCAATCAGCCCCAGCATTTT.

The chain has TRBV6-1 and TRBJ2-7; 7 nucleotides agree with TRBD1. Germline values: CDR1 MNHNS, CDR2 SASEGT. This CDR3 has 15 amino acids. With V trimmed by 1 base and J by 1 base, 4 bases remained unmatched. CDR3: CASSEGQGVSYEQYF. The CDR3 region has the DNA TGTGCCAGCAGTGAAGGTCAGGGGGTGTCCTACGAGCAGTACTTC.

The CDR3 loop reads CASSKRGKTEAFF. CDR3 DNA sequence: TGTGCCAGCAGCAAAAGAGGAAAGACTGAAGCTTTCTTT. The rearrangement uses TRBV21-1 and TRBJ1-1. TRBV21-1 is a known pseudogene. The CDR3 is 13 residues long.

The chain combines TRBV13 with TRBJ2-2; TRBD1 aligns across 8 bases. V lost 0 bases to trimming and J lost 6 bases; unmatched junction nucleotides: 0. This CDR3 has 14 residues. In germline, CDR1 is PRHDT, CDR2 FYEKMQ (reference sequence). The CDR3 DNA sequence: TGTGCCAGCAGCTTAGGACAGGGGGCCGGGGAGCTGTTTTTT. Its translation: CASSLGQGAGELFF.

The rearrangement joins TRBV7-9 to TRBJ2-7, with D unresolved. Trimming removed 4 bases at V and 5 bases at J, with 6 bases between. CDR1 SEHNR and CDR2 FQNEAQ come from the germline V gene (reference sequence). The CDR3 covers 11 residues. The CDR3 here is CASSSVDEQYF. The CDR3 nucleotides are TGTGCCAGCAGCTCGGTTGACGAGCAGTACTTC.

V gene TRBV18 combines with J gene TRBJ2-3; TRBD2 is a possible D gene (6 bases). Trimming stripped 0 bases from V and 0 bases from J, with 7 bases between. The CDR3 totals 15 residues. The germline V gene has CDR1 KGHSH and CDR2 LQKENI. CDR3 residues: CASSPPTSSTDTQYF. The DNA of the CDR3 is TGTGCCAGCTCACCACCGACTAGTAGCACAGATACGCAGTATTTT.

The rearrangement links TRBV9 to TRBJ2-1, with 8 bases aligning to TRBD2. The CDR3 is 18 amino acids. The trim removed 3 bases at V and 8 bases at J, leaving 19 bases unmatched. CDR1 SGDLS and CDR2 YYNGEE come from the germline V gene. CDR3 DNA sequence: TGTGCCAGCAGCGACGGCCGTACCGGGACTGAACTAGCGGATGAGCAGTTCTTC. It encodes CASSDGRTGTELADEQFF.

The chain uses TRBV6-5 and TRBJ2-1; 10 nucleotides line up with TRBD1. Looked up from germline, CDR1 is MNHEY and CDR2 is SVGAGI. J gave up 12 bases and V 0 bases, and 2 bases lay outside the gene matches. The CDR3 consists of 13 residues. The CDR3, as DNA: TGTGCCAGCAGTTACTCGACAGGGGGCCCGCAGTTCTTC. Translated: CASSYSTGGPQFF.

J is TRBJ2-3 and V is TRBV11-2; 13 bases map to TRBD2. This CDR3 has 16 residues. After removal of 5 bases from V and 5 bases from J, the junction contained 7 bases not matched to a gene. Germline-derived CDR1 and CDR2 are SGHAT and FQNNGV. CDR3 DNA sequence: TGTGCCAGCAGCCCCCGGACTAGCGGGAGTATAGATACGCAGTATTTT. It translates to CASSPRTSGSIDTQYF.